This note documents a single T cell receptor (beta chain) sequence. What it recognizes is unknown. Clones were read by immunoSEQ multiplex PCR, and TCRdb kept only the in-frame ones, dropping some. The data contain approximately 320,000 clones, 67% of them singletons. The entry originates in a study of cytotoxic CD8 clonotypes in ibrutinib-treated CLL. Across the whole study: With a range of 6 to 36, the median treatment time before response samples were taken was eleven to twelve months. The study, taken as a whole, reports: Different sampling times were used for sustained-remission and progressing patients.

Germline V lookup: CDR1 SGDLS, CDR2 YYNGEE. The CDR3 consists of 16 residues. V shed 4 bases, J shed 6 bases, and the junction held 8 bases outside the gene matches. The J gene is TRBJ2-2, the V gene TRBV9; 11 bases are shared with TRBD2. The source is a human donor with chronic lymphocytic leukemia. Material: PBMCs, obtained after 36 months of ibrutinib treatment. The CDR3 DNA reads TGTGCCAGCAGCCCTACTAGCGGGAGAAACTCCGGGGAGCTGTTTTTT. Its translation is CASSPTSGRNSGELFF.